These 30 T cell receptor beta chains originate from one sample sequenced in a study of T cells in Graves' hyperthyroidism and ophthalmopathy. Amplification of TCR beta CDR3 regions used RNA as the template. TCR CDR3 underwent first-round RT-PCR with the HTBI primer set. Via MiXCR, TCRdb re-called the multiplex PCR reads, giving one row per CDR3 protein. The sample comprises hundreds of thousands of distinct CDR3 sequences, more than 30% of which are singletons, and 8.9% rests with the top ten. Sequencing was done on a sample of blood. These receptors all stem from a man younger than 35 with Graves' hyperthyroidism.

This clonotype has a handful of counts. The gene calls are TRBV4-3 and TRBJ2-7; D tentatively fits TRBD1 or TRBD2 (5 bases each). This CDR3 has 12 residues. Germline values: CDR1 LGHNA, CDR2 YSLEER. V was clipped by 7 bases and J by 7 bases, with 14 bases between them. The CDR3 DNA is TGCGCCAGCATGGACACCTCGGGAGAGCAGTACTTC. It specifies CASMDTSGEQYF.

Turning to this clonotype: One end of the junction is discordant with germline, which a read error may explain. The chain is built from TRBV5-1 and TRBJ1-4; perhaps TRBD1 as D (5 bases). Germline assignment: CDR1 SGHRS and CDR2 YFSETQ. The CDR3 is 15 amino acids. The DNA for the CDR3 is TGCGCCAGCAGCTCGGGAGACAGTATAAATGAACAACTGTTTTTT. Its protein product is CASSSGDSINEQLFF.

This clonotype was counted a few times. The CDR3 reads CASSLAVLAGVPTGELFF. Here the CDR3 DNA reads TGTGCCAGCAGCTTAGCGGTTCTAGCGGGGGTTCCAACCGGGGAGCTGTTTTTT. The chain uses TRBV7-2 and TRBJ2-2; 10 bases agree with TRBD2. The J segment lost 5 bases and the V segment lost 0 bases, leaving 9 bases of the junction unmatched. This CDR3 contains 18 residues. The germline V gene encodes CDR1 SGHTA and CDR2 FQGNSA.

The V call is TRBV12-3 or TRBV12-4, the J call TRBJ1-4, with 10 bases matching TRBD1. V was pared by 5 bases and J by 11 bases, with 8 bases of the junction left unmatched. The CDR3 runs to 14 residues. The CDR3 DNA follows: TGTGCCAGCAGTAGGACAGGGGGAAAGGGGAAACTGTTTTTT. Its translation is CASSRTGGKGKLFF.

CDR3 region: CASSLAPSGGSEQYF. The CDR3 coding sequence is TGTGCCAGCAGCTTGGCCCCTAGCGGGGGCAGCGAGCAGTACTTC. The V gene is TRBV5-6, the J gene TRBJ2-7; TRBD2 matches at 10 bases. From germline, CDR1 is SGHDT and CDR2 YYEEEE. Losses at the gene ends were 0 bases for V and 6 bases for J; bases not matched to a gene: 6. CDR3 size: 15 residues.

This clonotype was counted ten times or more. The junction shows a germline mismatch at one end, possibly a read error. The chain is built from TRBV15 and TRBJ2-7; 8 bases fit TRBD2. Germline CDR1 is LNHNV and CDR2 is YYDKDF (reference sequence). The length of the CDR3 is 15 residues. CDR3: CATSRLAGDSHEQYF. The CDR3 region has the DNA TGTGCCACCAGCAGACTAGCGGGCGACTCCCACGAGCAGTACTTC.

This clonotype has just a few counts. The rearrangement joins TRBV20-1 to TRBJ1-1; 7 bases align to TRBD1. The ends lost 6 bases at V and 5 bases at J; junction bases unmatched: 9. The germline gives CDR1 DFQATT, CDR2 SNEGSKA (reference sequence). CDR3 length: 13 amino acids. CDR3 nucleotides: TGCAGTGCAAGTACAGGGGATCGAACTGAAGCTTTCTTT. This sequence encodes CSASTGDRTEAFF.

This chain uses TRBV7-3 with TRBJ2-7; 10 nucleotides align to TRBD1. J was trimmed by 3 bases and V by 4 bases; bases with no gene match: 12. The CDR3 length is 17 residues. Germline-derived CDR1 and CDR2 are SGHTA and FQGTGA. CDR3 DNA: TGTGCCAGCAGCTCGCGGCTCGGACAGGGGGTGGTCTACGAGCAGTACTTC. It specifies CASSSRLGQGVVYEQYF.

With regard to this clonotype: A junction end diverges from the germline sequence, so it may reflect a read error. This chain connects TRBV5-1 to TRBJ1-1; TRBD1 is a possible D gene (5 bases). There are 13 residues in the CDR3. CDR1 is SGHRS and CDR2 is YFSETQ in the germline V gene. The CDR3: CASSSGAITGAFF. The CDR3 DNA is TGCGCCAGCAGTTCTGGGGCGATCACTGGAGCTTTCTTT.

This clonotype was counted between two and nine times. The chain recombines TRBV7-2 with TRBJ1-3, with TRBD1 identical over 9 bases. With V trimmed by 4 bases and J by 4 bases, 11 bases remained unmatched. CDR1 is SGHTA, CDR2 FQGNSA, per germline. The CDR3 loop spans 17 amino acids. CDR3 nucleotide sequence: TGTGCCAGCAGCTATTCTACCGGGACAGGGTCCGGAAACACCATATATTTT. The encoded protein is CASSYSTGTGSGNTIYF. Filled out from reference TRBV7-2 and TRBJ1-3, the complete variable domain reads GAGVSQSPSNKVTEKGKDVELRCDPISGHTALYWYRQSLGQGLEFLIYFQGNSAPDKSGLPSDRFSAERTGGSVSTLTIQRTQQEDSAVYLCASSYSTGTGSGNTIYFGEGSWLTVV.

V gene TRBV11-1 combines with J gene TRBJ2-7; D unclear. The germline V gene has CDR1 SGHAT and CDR2 FQDESV (reference sequence). Trimming took 5 bases from V and 3 from J, leaving 17 bases between them. CDR3 length equals 15 residues. In DNA form, the CDR3 reads TGTGCCAGCAGCCCAGCCCCCATGGGCTACTACGAGCAGTACTTC. This translates into CASSPAPMGYYEQYF.

There are many counts of this clonotype. The V and J genes are TRBV24-1 and TRBJ2-5, with a possible D match to TRBD1 (6 bases). The CDR3 has 15 amino acids. V lost 2 bases to trimming and J lost 4 bases, with 13 bases between them. Germline V gene sequence: CDR1 KGHDR, CDR2 SFDVKD. Here the CDR3 reads CATSDWGWGRETQYF. In DNA, the CDR3 is TGTGCCACCAGTGATTGGGGTTGGGGGCGAGAGACCCAGTACTTC.

The V and J genes are TRBV9 and TRBJ1-2; D gene ambiguous. The germline V gene encodes CDR1 SGDLS and CDR2 YYNGEE. Trimming cost V 4 bases and J 4 bases, with 20 bases left between them. The CDR3 loop spans 16 amino acids. The CDR3 DNA reads TGTGCCAGCAGCCCGAAGAGCTTCGGTGACCTCTATGGCTACACCTTC. It translates to CASSPKSFGDLYGYTF.

This clonotype was counted ten times or more. V and J are TRBV29-1 and TRBJ1-2; perhaps TRBD1 as D (5 bases). V dropped 5 bases and J dropped 5 bases, with 18 bases sitting between them. Germline CDR1 is SQVTM and CDR2 is ANQGSEA. The CDR3 runs 14 residues. In DNA form, the CDR3 reads TGCAGCGTTCTGCCCTTAAGGGGTGGATATGGCTACACCTTC. Amino acid sequence: CSVLPLRGGYGYTF.

This clonotype was observed many times. This chain uses TRBV10-3 with TRBJ2-5, with D possibly being TRBD1 or TRBD2 (6 bases each). Per germline, CDR1 ENHRY and CDR2 SYGVKD. The CDR3 spans 13 residues. Trimming cost V 2 bases and J 5 bases, with 9 bases left between them. The CDR3 coding sequence is TGTGCCATCAGTGAGAGGGGGGCCGAGACCCAGTACTTC. Translation: CAISERGAETQYF.

This clonotype has at least ten counts. The chain has TRBV10-3 and TRBJ2-5, with TRBD1 as a possible D gene (5 bases). Germline V gives CDR1 ENHRY, CDR2 SYGVKD. V was clipped by 0 bases and J by 3 bases, with 8 bases between them. This CDR3 is 14 amino acids long. CDR3 loop: CAISESKGKETQYF. CDR3 DNA: TGTGCCATCAGTGAGTCGAAGGGGAAAGAGACCCAGTACTTC.

The CDR3 region is CSARGRGETEAFF. The CDR3, as DNA: TGCAGTGCTAGAGGCAGGGGGGAAACTGAAGCTTTCTTT. The chain joins TRBV20-1 to TRBJ1-1, with 7 bases lining up with TRBD1. Germline CDR1 is DFQATT and CDR2 is SNEGSKA (reference sequence). J was trimmed by 5 bases and V by 1 base; bases with no gene match: 4. This CDR3 region has 13 residues.

V and J are TRBV19 and TRBJ1-5, with a tentative D call TRBD1 (5 bases). This CDR3 comprises 17 residues. Trimming removed 3 bases from V and 0 bases from J, with 15 bases in between. CDR1 and CDR2 from the germline V gene are LNHDA and SQIVND (reference sequence). The CDR3 coding sequence is TGTGCCAGTAGTATTTCTTACAGGCTCAATAGCAATCAGCCCCAGCATTTT. It specifies CASSISYRLNSNQPQHF.

The gene calls are TRBV19 and TRBJ1-4; 8 bases line up with TRBD1. With 8 bases clipped from V and 0 bases from J, the junction kept 5 bases outside the gene matches. This CDR3 contains 15 residues. The germline gives CDR1 LNHDA, CDR2 SQIVND (reference sequence). DNA of the CDR3: TGTGCCAGTGGAACAGGGGGACCAACTAATGAAAAACTGTTTTTT. Translated, it gives CASGTGGPTNEKLFF.

There are a few counts of this clonotype. V and J are TRBV10-3 and TRBJ1-5, with TRBD1 matching 9 bases. This CDR3 spans 13 amino acids. With 10 bases clipped from V and 6 bases from J, the junction kept 7 bases outside the gene matches. Germline CDR1 and CDR2: ENHRY and SYGVKD. CDR3 coding DNA: TGTGCCAGCAGGGACAGGGAAAGTCAGCCCCAGCATTTT. It translates to CASRDRESQPQHF.

This clonotype has more than one count but fewer than ten. The rearrangement joins TRBV11-3 to TRBJ2-5; 11 nucleotides line up with TRBD2. Trimming took 2 bases from V and 7 from J; bases not matched to a gene: 9. From germline, CDR1 is SGHNT and CDR2 YENEEA. The CDR3 loop spans 16 amino acids. The CDR3 protein is CASSLSSGGFWGTQYF. CDR3 sequence (DNA): TGTGCCAGCAGCTTATCTAGCGGGGGGTTCTGGGGGACCCAGTACTTC.

The genes are TRBV9 and TRBJ2-2, with D possibly being TRBD1 or TRBD2 (5 bases each). There are 18 residues in the CDR3. CDR1 and CDR2 from the germline V gene are SGDLS and YYNGEE. Trimming left V 1 base short and J 0 bases short, with 16 bases between. CDR3 nucleotides: TGTGCCAGCAGCGTACCCCGGGACCCAACCGCGAACACCGGGGAGCTGTTTTTT. Protein sequence: CASSVPRDPTANTGELFF.

The V gene is TRBV7-6, the J gene TRBJ1-6, with D hard to call. Germline-derived CDR1 and CDR2 are SGHVS and FNYEAQ. The ends were cut back, 5 bases at V and 10 bases at J, with 15 bases in the middle. The CDR3 runs to 14 residues. The CDR3 protein is CASSLAHTSSPLHF. The CDR3 DNA is TGTGCCAGCAGCCTGGCCCACACGTCGTCACCCCTCCACTTT.

In its sample, this clonotype was seen many times. The chain uses TRBV9 and TRBJ2-5; D may be TRBD2 (6 bases). The V end was cut by 3 bases, the J end by 5 bases, with 11 bases between. Germline lookup yields CDR1 SGDLS and CDR2 YYNGEE. The CDR3 totals 13 residues. CDR3 in amino acids: CASSEGLAETQYF. In DNA form, the CDR3 reads TGTGCCAGCAGCGAGGGACTTGCTGAGACCCAGTACTTC.

At least ten counts were recorded for this clonotype. This chain uses TRBV5-1 with TRBJ1-2; 9 bases are a match to TRBD1. This CDR3 is built from 14 residues. After removal of 4 bases from V and 8 bases from J, the junction contained 9 bases not matched to a gene. CDR1 is SGHRS, CDR2 YFSETQ, per germline. The CDR3 nucleotides are TGCGCCAGCAGCCCTACAGGGGGCGCGGAAGGCTACACCTTC. As protein: CASSPTGGAEGYTF.

This clonotype was found many times. The CDR3 nucleotides are TGTGCCATCAGTGGTTCACCGGGACAGGGCATCACTGAAGCTTTCTTT. It codes for CAISGSPGQGITEAFF. The chain has TRBV10-3 and TRBJ1-1, with TRBD1 matching over 9 bases. V shed 4 bases and J 4 bases; nucleotides not matched to a gene: 10. CDR1 ENHRY and CDR2 SYGVKD come from the germline V gene. There are 16 residues in the CDR3.

This clonotype appeared many times. The J gene is TRBJ1-6, the V gene TRBV6-6; D is possibly TRBD1 (6 bases). Germline values: CDR1 MNHNY, CDR2 SVGAGI (reference sequence). The CDR3 loop spans 15 amino acids. With 6 bases removed from V and 10 bases from J, the gap between germline ends came to 19 bases. CDR3 DNA: TGTGCCAGCAGGTCCGGGGGCGCCGTCAAATCACCCCTCCACTTT. Amino acid sequence: CASRSGGAVKSPLHF.

The genes are TRBV4-1 and TRBJ2-5; D tentatively fits TRBD1 or TRBD2 (5 bases each). Germline V gene sequence: CDR1 MGHRA, CDR2 YSYEKL. The ends were cut back, 0 bases at V and 5 bases at J, with 10 bases in the middle. CDR3 length equals 14 residues. The CDR3 spells CASSQERGGETQYF. As DNA, the CDR3 is TGCGCCAGCAGCCAAGAGAGGGGTGGGGAGACCCAGTACTTC.

V usage is TRBV29-1 and J usage is TRBJ1-1; possibly TRBD1 for D (5 bases). Trimming stripped 8 bases from V and 1 base from J, with 14 bases between. The CDR3 totals 13 residues. Germline lookup yields CDR1 SQVTM and CDR2 ANQGSEA. The CDR3 spells CSQAGQGNTEAFF. CDR3 DNA sequence: TGCAGCCAAGCCGGGCAGGGGAACACTGAAGCTTTCTTT.

As regards this clonotype: The junction departs from germline at one end; a sequencing error may be responsible. The chain couples TRBV6-5 to TRBJ1-1; D gene uncertain. Germline values: CDR1 MNHEY, CDR2 SVGAGI. The CDR3 is 13 residues long. CDR3 loop: CAISYGLNTEAFF. CDR3 nucleotide sequence: TGTGCCATCAGTTACGGATTGAACACTGAAGCTTTCTTT.